The clone carrying this T cell receptor (beta chain) was recorded a few times. Its specificity is unknown. With duration under 3 months, ophthalmopathy was active: Clinical Activity Score at least 3, NOSPECS at least 4. Exclusion of a patient resulted from uncontrolled infection, other autoimmune disease, pregnancy or lactation. The sample belongs to a study of T cells in Graves' hyperthyroidism and ophthalmopathy. General observations from the study: Blood also contained most expanded thyroid clonotypes above 0.001. Ophthalmopathy was separated from stable hyperthyroidism by a 13 V-J model.

Germline assignment: CDR1 GTSNPN and CDR2 SVGIG (reference sequence). The CDR3 runs 15 residues. The junction had 8 bases not matched to a gene; V was cut back by 3 bases and J by 5 bases. What was amplified from RNA transcripts were TCR beta CDR3 regions. Primed by the HTBI set, a first-round RT-PCR was run on the TCR CDR3. TCRdb reprocessed the multiplex PCR reads with MiXCR, giving one entry per CDR3 protein. The repertoire holds about half a million distinct CDR3 sequences, 15% to 20% seen once, with roughly 50% in the top ten. Sequenced material: blood. The gene calls are TRBV30 and TRBJ2-5; TRBD2 aligns across 11 bases. The receptor was derived from a man in his forties with Graves' ophthalmopathy. The CDR3 reads CAWRETSGSWETQYF. In DNA, the CDR3 is TGTGCCTGGAGAGAAACTAGCGGGAGTTGGGAGACCCAGTACTTC.